The source of this T cell receptor beta chain is a study of CD8 T cells in Susac syndrome. The sequenced target, TCR beta, came from blood CD8+ and CD4+ T cells. Controls were drawn from healthy donors and were matched for age and sex. Negative isolation yielded CD4+ and CD8+ T cells, and FACS enriched TEMRA cells. Trimming removed 1 base at V and 5 bases at J, with 11 bases between. The CDR3 is 14 amino acids. From germline, CDR1 is LNHDA and CDR2 SQIVND (reference sequence). An input of about 0.45 to 1 ug of RNA was subjected to reverse transcription using random hexamers. TCRdb recomputed calls from the immunoSEQ multiplex PCR reads with MiXCR, one row per CDR3 protein. The repertoire includes 150,000 to 200,000 distinct CDR3 sequences, 92% of them detected once, and 0.065% to 0.085% sits in the top ten. This clonotype was observed a single time.

The sample was CD4+ T cells from PBMCs. This TCR was sampled from a human donor in good health. This chain links TRBV19 with TRBJ2-5; the D is unclear. DNA of the CDR3: TGTGCCAGTAGTATAGGGGGTAATGCGGAGACCCAGTACTTC. As protein: CASSIGGNAETQYF.